One and the same sample provided the 10 T cell receptor beta chains below, sequenced in a study of blood T cell repertoires in COVID-19. The method was immunoSEQ multiplex PCR; TCRdb's version includes in-frame clones alone and lacks a portion of them. Of 150,000 to 200,000 clones in the sample, roughly 80% were seen once. Input material: peripheral blood. The receptors shown here come from a man in his 60s with active or convalescent COVID-19.

The chain joins TRBV5-6 to TRBJ1-3; D is undetermined. Trimming removed 2 bases at V and 4 bases at J, with 10 bases between. The germline gives CDR1 SGHDT, CDR2 YYEEEE. CDR3 length: 14 amino acids. The CDR3 nucleotides are TGTGCCAGCAGCTTACGCGTAGAGGGAAACACCATATATTTT. This encodes CASSLRVEGNTIYF. Full variable domain (remainder filled in from reference TRBV5-6 and TRBJ1-3): DAGVTQSPTHLIKTRGQQVTLRCSPKSGHDTVSWYQQALGQGPQFIFQYYEEEERQRGNFPDRFSGHQFPNYSSELNVNALLLGDSALYLCASSLRVEGNTIYFGEGSWLTVV.

This chain uses TRBV27 with TRBJ1-4; D gene uncertain. Trimming shortened V by 6 bases and J by 8 bases, and 19 bases separated the two germline ends. This CDR3 spans 15 amino acids. Germline CDR1 reads MNHEY; CDR2 reads SMNVEV (reference sequence). DNA of the CDR3: TGTGCCAGCAGGGCCCGGGAGGGTTGGATCGAAAAACTGTTTTTT. Translation: CASRAREGWIEKLFF.

The chain recombines TRBV3-1 (or the pseudogene TRBV3-2) with TRBJ2-7; TRBD1 agrees at 10 bases. J gave up 6 bases and V 1 base, and 9 bases lay outside the gene matches. Germline-derived CDR1 and CDR2 are LGHDT and YNNKEL (reference sequence). The CDR3 covers 16 residues. DNA for the CDR3: TGTGCCAGCAGCCAAGTTCCTCCGGGACAGGGGAGCGAGCAGTACTTC. Translated: CASSQVPPGQGSEQYF.

The J gene is TRBJ1-6, the V gene TRBV7-8; D unclear. The germline V and J ends were trimmed by 2 bases and 9 bases, with 11 bases remaining between them. CDR1 and CDR2 from the germline V gene are SGHVS and FQNEAQ. CDR3 length: 14 residues. CDR3: CASSLIDGGSPLHF. The CDR3 DNA is TGTGCCAGCAGCTTAATAGACGGAGGTTCACCCCTCCACTTT.

The genes are TRBV7-9 and TRBJ2-7; D possibly corresponds to TRBD1 (5 bases). The V gene's germline CDR1 is SEHNR and CDR2 FQNEAQ (reference sequence). V was pared by 1 base and J by 0 bases, with 16 bases between. The CDR3 has 17 residues. CDR3 bases: TGTGCCAGCAGCTTAGGAATCGGCCAGGGTGACTCCTACGAGCAGTACTTC. Its translation: CASSLGIGQGDSYEQYF. Using reference TRBV7-9 and TRBJ2-7 for the parts outside the CDR3, the full variable domain is DTGVSQNPRHKITKRGQNVTFRCDPISEHNRLYWYRQTLGQGPEFLTYFQNEAQLEKSRLLSDRFSAERPKGSFSTLEIQRTEQGDSAMYLCASSLGIGQGDSYEQYFGPGTRLTVT.

V usage is TRBV5-4 and J usage is TRBJ2-6, with D perhaps TRBD2 (6 bases). CDR3 length equals 18 residues. V was cut by 0 bases and J by 0 bases, with 13 bases left in between. Per germline, CDR1 SGHNT and CDR2 YYREEE (reference sequence). In nucleotides, the CDR3 is TGTGCCAGCAGCTTGGGGGGACTGAGTAACTCTGGGGCCAACGTCCTGACTTTC. Its protein is CASSLGGLSNSGANVLTF.

The chain couples TRBV28 to TRBJ2-3, with D perhaps matching TRBD2 (7 bases). This CDR3 is 16 amino acids long. Germline CDR1 reads MDHEN; CDR2 reads SYDVKM. Trimming pared 5 bases from V and 3 bases from J, leaving 18 bases between. The CDR3 spells CASSDLGGGATDTQYF. DNA of the CDR3: TGTGCCAGCAGTGACCTAGGGGGGGGCGCAACAGATACGCAGTATTTT.

The chain links TRBV6-5 to TRBJ1-2; D unclear. This CDR3 contains 13 residues. Germline V gene sequence: CDR1 MNHEY, CDR2 SVGAGI. With 4 bases removed from V and 10 bases from J, the gap between germline ends came to 16 bases. CDR3 DNA sequence: TGTGCCAGCAGTTCCGGACGGACTGCCCTCTACACCTTC. Its translation: CASSSGRTALYTF.

J is TRBJ2-7 and V is TRBV19; no firm D call. Germline CDR1 reads LNHDA; CDR2 reads SQIVND (reference sequence). V gave up 4 bases and J gave up 4 bases, with 5 bases separating them. The CDR3 sequence is 11 residues long. CDR3: CASSSRYEQYF. The DNA of the CDR3 is TGTGCCAGTAGTAGCCGGTACGAGCAGTACTTC.

The genes are TRBV9 and TRBJ2-5; 10 bases match TRBD2. This CDR3 spans 16 amino acids. V lost 0 bases, J lost 6 bases, and 8 bases stayed unmatched. Germline V gives CDR1 SGDLS, CDR2 YYNGEE. This chain's CDR3 is CASSVAYSGRSQTQYF. CDR3 nucleotide sequence: TGTGCCAGCAGCGTAGCTTATAGCGGGAGGTCCCAGACCCAGTACTTC.